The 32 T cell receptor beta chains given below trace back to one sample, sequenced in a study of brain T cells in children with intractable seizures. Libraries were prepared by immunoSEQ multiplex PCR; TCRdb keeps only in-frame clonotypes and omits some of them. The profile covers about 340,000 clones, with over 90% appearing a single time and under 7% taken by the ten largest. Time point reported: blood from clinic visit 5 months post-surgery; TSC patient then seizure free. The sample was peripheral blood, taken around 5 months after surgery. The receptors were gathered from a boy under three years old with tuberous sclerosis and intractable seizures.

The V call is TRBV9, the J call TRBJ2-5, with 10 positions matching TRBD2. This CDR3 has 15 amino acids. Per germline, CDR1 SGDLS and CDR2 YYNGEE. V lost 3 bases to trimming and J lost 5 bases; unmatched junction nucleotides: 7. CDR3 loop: CASSDLAGGRETQYF. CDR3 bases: TGTGCCAGCAGCGACTTAGCGGGAGGAAGGGAGACCCAGTACTTC. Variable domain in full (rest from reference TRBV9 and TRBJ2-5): DSGVTQTPKHLITATGQRVTLRCSPRSGDLSVYWYQQSLDQGLQFLIQYYNGEERAKGNILERFSAQQFPDLHSELNLSSLELGDSALYFCASSDLAGGRETQYFGPGTRLLVL.

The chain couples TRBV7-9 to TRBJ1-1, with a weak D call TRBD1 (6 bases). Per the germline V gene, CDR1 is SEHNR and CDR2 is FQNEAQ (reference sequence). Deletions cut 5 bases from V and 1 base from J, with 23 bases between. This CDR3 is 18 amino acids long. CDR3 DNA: TGTGCCAGCAGCCCAGTATCATTTAACGGGGGGCAGAACACTGAAGCTTTCTTT. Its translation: CASSPVSFNGGQNTEAFF.

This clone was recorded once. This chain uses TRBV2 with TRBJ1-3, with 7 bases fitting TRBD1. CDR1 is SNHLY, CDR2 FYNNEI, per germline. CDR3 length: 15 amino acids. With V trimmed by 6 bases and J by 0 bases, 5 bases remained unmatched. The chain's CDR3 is CASRDRALSGNTIYF. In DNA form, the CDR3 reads TGTGCCAGCAGAGACAGGGCCCTCTCTGGAAACACCATATATTTT.

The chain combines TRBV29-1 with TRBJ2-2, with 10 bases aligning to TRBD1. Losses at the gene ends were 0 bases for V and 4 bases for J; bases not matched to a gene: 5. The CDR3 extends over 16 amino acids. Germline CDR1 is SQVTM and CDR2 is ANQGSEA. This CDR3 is CSVEDRGQGITGELFF. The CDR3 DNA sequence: TGCAGCGTTGAAGATCGGGGACAGGGGATCACCGGGGAGCTGTTTTTT.

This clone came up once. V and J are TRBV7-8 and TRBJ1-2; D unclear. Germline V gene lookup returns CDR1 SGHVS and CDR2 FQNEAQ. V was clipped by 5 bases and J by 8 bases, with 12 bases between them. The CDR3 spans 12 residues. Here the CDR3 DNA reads TGTGCCAGCAGCCCCAATATAGGGGGCTACACCTTC. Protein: CASSPNIGGYTF.

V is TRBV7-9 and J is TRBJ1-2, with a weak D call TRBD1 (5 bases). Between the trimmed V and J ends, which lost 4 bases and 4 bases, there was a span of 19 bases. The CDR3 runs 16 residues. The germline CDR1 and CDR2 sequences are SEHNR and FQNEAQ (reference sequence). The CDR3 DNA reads TGTGCCAGCAGCTCCGCCAACGGACACGACCTCTATGGCTACACCTTC. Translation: CASSSANGHDLYGYTF.

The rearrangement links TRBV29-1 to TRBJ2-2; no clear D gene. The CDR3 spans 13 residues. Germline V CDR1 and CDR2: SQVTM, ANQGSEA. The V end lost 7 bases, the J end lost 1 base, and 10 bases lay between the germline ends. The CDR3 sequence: CSADIGNTGELFF. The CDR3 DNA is TGCAGCGCCGACATCGGGAACACCGGGGAGCTGTTTTTT.

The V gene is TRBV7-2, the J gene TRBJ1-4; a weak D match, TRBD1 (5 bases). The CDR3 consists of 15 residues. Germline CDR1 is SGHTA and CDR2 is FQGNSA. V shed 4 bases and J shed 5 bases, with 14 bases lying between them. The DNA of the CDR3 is TGTGCCAGCAGCTCCCGACAGATCAGGAATGAAAAACTGTTTTTT. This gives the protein CASSSRQIRNEKLFF.

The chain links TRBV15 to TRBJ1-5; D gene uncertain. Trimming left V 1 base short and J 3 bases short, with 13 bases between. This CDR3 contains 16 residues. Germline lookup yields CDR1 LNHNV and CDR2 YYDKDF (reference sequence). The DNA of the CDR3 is TGTGCCACCAGCAGAGGAGGCGGAACATACAATCAGCCCCAGCATTTT. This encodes CATSRGGGTYNQPQHF.

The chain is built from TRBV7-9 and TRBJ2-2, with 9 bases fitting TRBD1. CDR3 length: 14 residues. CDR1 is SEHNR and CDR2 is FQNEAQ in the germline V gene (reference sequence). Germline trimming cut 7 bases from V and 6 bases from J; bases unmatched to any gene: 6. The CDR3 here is CASTGDREAGELFF. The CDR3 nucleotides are TGTGCCAGCACTGGGGACAGGGAGGCCGGGGAGCTGTTTTTT.

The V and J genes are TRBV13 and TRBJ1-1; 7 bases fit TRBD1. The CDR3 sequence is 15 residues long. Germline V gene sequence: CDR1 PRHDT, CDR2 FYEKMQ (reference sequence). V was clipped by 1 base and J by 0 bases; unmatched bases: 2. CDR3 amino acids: CASSLDGTVNTEAFF. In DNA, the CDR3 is TGTGCCAGCAGCTTAGATGGGACAGTGAACACTGAAGCTTTCTTT.

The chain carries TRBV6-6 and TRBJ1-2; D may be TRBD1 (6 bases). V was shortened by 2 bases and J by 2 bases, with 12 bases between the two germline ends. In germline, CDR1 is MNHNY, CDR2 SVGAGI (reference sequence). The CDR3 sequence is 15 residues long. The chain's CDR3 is CASSYDKGGNYGYTF. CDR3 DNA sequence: TGTGCCAGCAGTTACGATAAGGGGGGAAACTATGGCTACACCTTC.

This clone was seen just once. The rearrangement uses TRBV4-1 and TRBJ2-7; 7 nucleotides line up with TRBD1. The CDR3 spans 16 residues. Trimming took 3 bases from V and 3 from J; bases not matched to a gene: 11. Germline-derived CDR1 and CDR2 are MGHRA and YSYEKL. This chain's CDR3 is CASSQGSGGRIYEQYF. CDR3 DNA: TGCGCCAGCAGCCAGGGGTCAGGGGGTAGAATCTACGAGCAGTACTTC.

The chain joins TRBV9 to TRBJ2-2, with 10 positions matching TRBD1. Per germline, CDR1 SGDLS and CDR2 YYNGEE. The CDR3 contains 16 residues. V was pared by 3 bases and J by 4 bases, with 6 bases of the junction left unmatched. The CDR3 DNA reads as TGTGCCAGCAGCGACCCCCGGGACAGGGGCACCGGGGAGCTGTTTTTT. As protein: CASSDPRDRGTGELFF.

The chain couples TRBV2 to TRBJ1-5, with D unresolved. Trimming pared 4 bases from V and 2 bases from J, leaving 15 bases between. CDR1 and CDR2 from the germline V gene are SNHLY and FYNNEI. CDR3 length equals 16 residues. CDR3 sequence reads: CASSGWEGYRNQPQHF. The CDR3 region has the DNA TGTGCCAGCAGTGGATGGGAAGGGTATCGCAATCAGCCCCAGCATTTT.

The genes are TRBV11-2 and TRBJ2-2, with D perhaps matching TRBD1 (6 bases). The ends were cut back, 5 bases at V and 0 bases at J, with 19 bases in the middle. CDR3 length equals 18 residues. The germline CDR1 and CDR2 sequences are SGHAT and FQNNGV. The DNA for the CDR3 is TGTGCCAGCAGCCGTTTCCCCCAGACAGGAGCGAACACCGGGGAGCTGTTTTTT. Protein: CASSRFPQTGANTGELFF.

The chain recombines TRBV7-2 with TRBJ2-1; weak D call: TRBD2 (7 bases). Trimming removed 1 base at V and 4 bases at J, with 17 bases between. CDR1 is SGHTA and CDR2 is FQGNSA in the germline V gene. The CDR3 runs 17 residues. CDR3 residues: CASSLGFLGGAYNEQFF. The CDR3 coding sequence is TGTGCCAGCAGCTTAGGGTTTTTAGGGGGGGCTTACAATGAGCAGTTCTTC.

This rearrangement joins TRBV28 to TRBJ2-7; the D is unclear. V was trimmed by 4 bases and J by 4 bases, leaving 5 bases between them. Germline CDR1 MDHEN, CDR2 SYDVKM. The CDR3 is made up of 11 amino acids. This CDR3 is CASSYKYEQYF. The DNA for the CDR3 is TGTGCCAGCAGTTACAAATACGAGCAGTACTTC.

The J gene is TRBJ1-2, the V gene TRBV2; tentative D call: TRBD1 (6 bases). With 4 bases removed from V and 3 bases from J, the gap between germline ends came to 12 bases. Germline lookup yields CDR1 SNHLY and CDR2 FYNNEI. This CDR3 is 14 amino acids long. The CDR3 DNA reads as TGTGCCAGCAGTGTGGGGGGGCGTGACTATGGCTACACCTTC. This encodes CASSVGGRDYGYTF.

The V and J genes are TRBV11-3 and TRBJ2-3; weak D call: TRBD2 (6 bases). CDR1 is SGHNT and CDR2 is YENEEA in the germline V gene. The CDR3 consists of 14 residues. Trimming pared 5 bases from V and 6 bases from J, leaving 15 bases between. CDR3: CASSNSGEWDTQYF. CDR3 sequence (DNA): TGTGCCAGCAGCAATTCGGGGGAGTGGGATACGCAGTATTTT.

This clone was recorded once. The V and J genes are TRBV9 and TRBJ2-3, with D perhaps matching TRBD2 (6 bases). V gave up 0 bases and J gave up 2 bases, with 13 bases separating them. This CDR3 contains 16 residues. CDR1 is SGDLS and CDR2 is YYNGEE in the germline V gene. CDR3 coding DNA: TGTGCCAGCAGCGTAGACAGCGGGCTCATCACAGATACGCAGTATTTT. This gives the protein CASSVDSGLITDTQYF.

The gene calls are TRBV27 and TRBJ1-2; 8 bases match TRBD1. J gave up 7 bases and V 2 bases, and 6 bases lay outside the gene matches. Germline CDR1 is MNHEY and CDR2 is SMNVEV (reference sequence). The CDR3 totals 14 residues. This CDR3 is CASSLRQGLGGYTF. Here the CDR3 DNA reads TGTGCCAGCAGTTTAAGACAGGGGCTTGGTGGCTACACCTTC.

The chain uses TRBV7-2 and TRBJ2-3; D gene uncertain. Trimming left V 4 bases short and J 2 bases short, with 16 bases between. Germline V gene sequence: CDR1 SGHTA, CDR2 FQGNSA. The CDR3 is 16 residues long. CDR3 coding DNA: TGTGCCAGCAGCTCCGCCTGGCCGCTATCCACAGATACGCAGTATTTT. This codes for CASSSAWPLSTDTQYF.

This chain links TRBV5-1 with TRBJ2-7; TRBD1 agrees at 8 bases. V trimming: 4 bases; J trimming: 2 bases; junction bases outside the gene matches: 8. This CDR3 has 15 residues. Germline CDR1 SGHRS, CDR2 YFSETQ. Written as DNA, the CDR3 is TGCGCCAGCAGCGCTGGAGACAGGGGACCCTACGAGCAGTACTTC. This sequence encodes CASSAGDRGPYEQYF.

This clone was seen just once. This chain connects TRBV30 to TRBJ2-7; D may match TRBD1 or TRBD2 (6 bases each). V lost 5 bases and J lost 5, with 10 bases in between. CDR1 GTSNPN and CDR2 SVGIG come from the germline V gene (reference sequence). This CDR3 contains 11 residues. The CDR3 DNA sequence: TGTGCCTGGCGGAGGGGGAACGAGCAGTACTTC. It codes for CAWRRGNEQYF.

Here the CDR3 reads CASSLAGVAGNPETQYF. The CDR3 bases are TGTGCCAGCAGCTTAGCAGGAGTAGCGGGGAATCCGGAGACCCAGTACTTC. The chain couples TRBV7-9 to TRBJ2-5, with 8 bases aligning to TRBD2. Trimming at V came to 0 bases and at J to 5 bases, leaving 11 bases not matched to a gene. The CDR3 runs to 17 residues. Germline V gene lookup returns CDR1 SEHNR and CDR2 FQNEAQ (reference sequence).

The CDR3 region is CASSLGMGSNQPQHF. CDR3 nucleotide sequence: TGTGCCAGCAGTTTAGGGATGGGAAGCAATCAGCCCCAGCATTTT. This chain joins TRBV27 and TRBJ1-5, with D uncertain. The length of the CDR3 is 15 residues. In germline, CDR1 is MNHEY, CDR2 SMNVEV (reference sequence). V lost 2 bases and J 1 base, leaving 9 bases between the germline ends.

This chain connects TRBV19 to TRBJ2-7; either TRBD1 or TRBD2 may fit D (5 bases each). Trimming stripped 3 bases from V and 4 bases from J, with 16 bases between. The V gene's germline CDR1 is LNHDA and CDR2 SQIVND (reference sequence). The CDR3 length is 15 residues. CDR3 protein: CASSIGGISVYEQYF. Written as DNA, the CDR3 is TGTGCCAGTAGTATTGGGGGAATTAGCGTTTACGAGCAGTACTTC.

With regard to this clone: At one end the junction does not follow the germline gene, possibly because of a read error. The CDR3 spells CASSLGPPGTGNNEQFF. The CDR3 region has the DNA TGTGCTAGCAGCTTAGGGCCCCCCGGGACAGGGAACAATGAGCAGTTCTTC. The V gene is TRBV7-7, the J gene TRBJ2-1; 9 bases are shared with TRBD1. Germline values: CDR1 SSHAT, CDR2 FNYEAQ (reference sequence). CDR3 length: 17 residues.

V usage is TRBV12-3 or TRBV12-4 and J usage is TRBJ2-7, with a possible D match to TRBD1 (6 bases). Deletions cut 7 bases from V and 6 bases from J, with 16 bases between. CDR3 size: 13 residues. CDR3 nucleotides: TGTGCCAGCACCGACAGGTATGGAAGCGAGCAGTACTTC. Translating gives CASTDRYGSEQYF.

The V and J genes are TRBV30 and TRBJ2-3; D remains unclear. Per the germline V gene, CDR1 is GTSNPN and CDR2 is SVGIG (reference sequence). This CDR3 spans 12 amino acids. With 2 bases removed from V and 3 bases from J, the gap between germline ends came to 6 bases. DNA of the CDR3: TGTGCCTGGAGTTTGGGGACAGATACGCAGTATTTT. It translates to CAWSLGTDTQYF.

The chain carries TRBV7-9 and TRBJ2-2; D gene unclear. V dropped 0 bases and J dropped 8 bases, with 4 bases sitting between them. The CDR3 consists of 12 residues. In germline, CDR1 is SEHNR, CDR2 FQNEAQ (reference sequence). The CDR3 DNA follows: TGTGCCAGCAGCTTAGCGAAGGGGGAGCTGTTTTTT. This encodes CASSLAKGELFF.